This T cell receptor (beta chain) was sequenced during a study of T cell repertoires in cytomegalovirus infection. On the study more broadly: Public TCR beta signatures indicated both CMV infection and matching HLA type. The study, taken as a whole, reports: There were HLA-C-restricted CMV-specific TCR beta clonotypes dominating the ex vivo response. Cumulative public TCR beta family frequency identified CMV carriers with the relevant HLA.

TCRdb used MiXCR to reprocess the reads, holding one entry per CDR3 protein. The profile shows some 680,000 distinct CDR3 sequences, about a third of them singletons. Details on this clonotype: Antigen specificity is unknown.

The CDR3 is 15 residues long. V lost 6 bases, J lost 2 bases, and 10 bases stayed unmatched. CDR1 is SGHTA and CDR2 is FQGNSA in the germline V gene. The chain carries TRBV7-2 and TRBJ2-7; 7 bases map to TRBD1. Sequenced sample: PBMCs. This clonotype originated in a human donor in good health (CMV status not recorded). Some clones in this sample may be carry-over from other donors' samples. The CDR3: CASRYRGQGTYEQYF. In DNA form, the CDR3 reads TGTGCCAGCAGATACAGGGGTCAGGGGACCTACGAGCAGTACTTC.